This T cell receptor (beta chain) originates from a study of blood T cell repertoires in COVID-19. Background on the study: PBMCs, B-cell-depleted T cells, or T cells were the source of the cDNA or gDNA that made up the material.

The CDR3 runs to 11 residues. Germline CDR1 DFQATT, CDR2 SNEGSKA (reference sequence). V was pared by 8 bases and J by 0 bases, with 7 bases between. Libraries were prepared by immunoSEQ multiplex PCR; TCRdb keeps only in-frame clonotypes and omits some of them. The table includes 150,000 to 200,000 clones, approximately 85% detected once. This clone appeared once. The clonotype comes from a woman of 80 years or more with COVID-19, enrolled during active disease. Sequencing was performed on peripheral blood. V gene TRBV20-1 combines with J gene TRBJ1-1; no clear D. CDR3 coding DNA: TGCAGTATCGGAGTGAACACTGAAGCTTTCTTT. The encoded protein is CSIGVNTEAFF.